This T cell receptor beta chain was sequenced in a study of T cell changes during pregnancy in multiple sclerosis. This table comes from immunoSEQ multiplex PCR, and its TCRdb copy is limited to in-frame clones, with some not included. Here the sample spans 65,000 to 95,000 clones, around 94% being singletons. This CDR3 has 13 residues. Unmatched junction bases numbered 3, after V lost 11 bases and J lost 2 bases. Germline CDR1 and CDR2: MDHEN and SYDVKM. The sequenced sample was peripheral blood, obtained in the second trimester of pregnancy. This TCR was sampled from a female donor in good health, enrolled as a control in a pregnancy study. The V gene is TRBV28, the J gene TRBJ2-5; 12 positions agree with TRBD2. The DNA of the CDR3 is TGTGCCGCCGGACTAGCGGGACAAGAGACCCAGTACTTC. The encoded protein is CAAGLAGQETQYF.